This is a list of T cell receptor beta chains from one sample in a study of blood T cell repertoires in COVID-19. TCRdb's copy holds only in-frame clones and misses some; the assay was immunoSEQ multiplex PCR. The sample gives about 500,000 clones, around nine tenths of which show up once; roughly 7.4% is in the top ten. The sequenced sample consisted of peripheral blood. These receptors originate from a woman in her forties or fifties with COVID-19, enrolled during active disease. Both conserved end residues are part of each CDR3. The order of the fields is J gene, D gene, CDR3 length, V gene, CDR3 protein. The D gene is left open where the match is weak.

TRBJ1-1 | NA | 14 | TRBV6-5 | CASSYLPPGTEAFF
TRBJ2-1 | TRBD1 | 16 | TRBV14 | CASSRILGTGDGEQFF
TRBJ1-1 | NA | 14 | TRBV6-5 | CASILSGGGTEAFF
TRBJ2-7 | TRBD2 | 13 | TRBV5-4 | CASSSTGGYEQYF
TRBJ1-2 | TRBD1 | 15 | TRBV5-6 | CASSLEGGGDYGYTF
TRBJ1-1 | NA | 15 | TRBV5-4 | CASSLSQGFDTEAFF
TRBJ1-2 | NA | 18 | TRBV4-2 | CASSQVKTRAPGGYGYTF
TRBJ2-7 | TRBD1 | 12 | TRBV9 | CASGQGEGEQYF
TRBJ1-1 | NA | 12 | TRBV5-1 | CASSLEGFEAFF
TRBJ2-7 | NA | 14 | TRBV5-8 | CASSLYGGSYEQYF
TRBJ1-3 | NA | 12 | TRBV5-1 | CASSRDLNTIYF
TRBJ2-1 | TRBD2 | 15 | TRBV14 | CASSQELAGYNEQFF
TRBJ1-1 | NA | 13 | TRBV25-1 | CASSESGGPEAFF
TRBJ2-7 | NA | 14 | TRBV4-1 | CASSPKGGSYEQYF
TRBJ1-4 | NA | 13 | TRBV6-5 | CASSRTVNEKLFF
TRBJ1-1 | NA | 14 | TRBV4-1 | CASSPIGGGTEAFF
TRBJ2-7 | NA | 13 | TRBV11-2 | CASSPGRVYEQYF
TRBJ2-3 | NA | 17 | TRBV9 | CASSVAELSEAADTQYF
TRBJ1-1 | NA | 12 | TRBV30 | CAWSRGITEAFF
TRBJ1-4 | NA | 16 | TRBV24-1 | CATSGSGDKANEKLFF
TRBJ1-2 | NA | 12 | TRBV19 | CASSRGNYGYTF
TRBJ2-3 | TRBD2 | 15 | TRBV6-5 | CASSWTSGGTDTQYF
TRBJ2-2 | TRBD1 | 16 | TRBV11-1 | CASSARDRGRVGELFF
TRBJ1-5 | TRBD1 | 14 | TRBV28 | CASRLGQGYRPQHF
TRBJ1-1 | TRBD1 | 15 | TRBV27 | CASSYRQGWNTEAFF